The 27 T cell receptor beta chains below all came from one sample that was sequenced in a study of T cell clonality in common variable immunodeficiency (dated by TCRdb to about 2015). Library preparation used the immunoSEQ multiplex PCR assay. TCRdb stores this immuneACCESS table with in-frame sequences only. Part of the clones is absent; in the studies checked, under half of the shortfall reflects unresolved V genes, and no reason is known for the rest. In this sample the table shows roughly 60,000 clones, and no singletons are among them. The ten largest clonotypes hold roughly 1.7% of the sample. The specimen was peripheral blood mononuclear cells. The source is a person aged 18-69 years in good health.

This clone has a count of ten or more. The read terminates 3 residues ahead of where the CDR3 ends, so the germline J gene completes it. The chain combines TRBV20-1 with TRBJ1-3, with 7 bases identical to TRBD1. V lost 3 bases and J lost 2; bases outside the gene matches: 4. CDR1 is DFQATT and CDR2 is SNEGSKA in the germline V gene (reference sequence). This CDR3 spans 14 amino acids. CDR3 amino acids: CSASHQGAGNTIYF. CDR3 DNA, as far as it was read: TGCAGTGCTAGCCACCAGGGGGCTGGAAACACC.

This clone showed up many times. The CDR3 end is not reached by the read, which stops 3 residues before it; the germline J gene fills it in. The chain links TRBV20-1 to TRBJ1-2, with a possible D match to TRBD1 (6 bases). The CDR3 loop spans 12 amino acids. V lost 6 bases, J lost 4 bases, and 12 bases lay in between. CDR1 DFQATT and CDR2 SNEGSKA come from the germline V gene (reference sequence). The CDR3 sequence is CSALQGGYGYTF. Partial CDR3 DNA: TGCAGTGCCTTACAGGGAGGCTATGGC.

Ten or more counts support this clone. The CDR3 end falls 3 residues outside the read, so it is completed with the germline J gene. This chain joins TRBV6-2 or TRBV6-3 and TRBJ1-5; maybe TRBD1 (5 bases). Germline loops: CDR1 MNHEY, CDR2 SVGEGT. Trimming cost V 8 bases and J 0 bases, with 11 bases left between them. The CDR3 extends over 14 amino acids. CDR3 DNA, as far as it was read: TGTGCCAGCGGCCAGGGATTTAGCAATCAGCCC. It translates to CASGQGFSNQP. The entire CDR3 sequence reads CASGQGFSNQPQHF.

This clone has just a few counts. The read ends 3 residues before the CDR3 terminus; that terminus is restored from the germline J gene. V gene TRBV20-1 combines with J gene TRBJ2-3, with a tentative D call TRBD2 (7 bases). The CDR3 has 17 residues. The V gene lost 0 bases and the J gene lost 3 bases, with 19 bases spanning the gap. The germline CDR1 and CDR2 sequences are DFQATT and SNEGSKA (reference sequence). The covered CDR3 bases are TGCAGTGCTAGAGATAGGGGGGGACACCGCGCGACAGATACG. It translates to CSARDRGGHRATDT. The entire CDR3 protein is CSARDRGGHRATDTQYF.

Many counts were recorded for this clone. The read finishes 3 residues shy of the CDR3 end, and the germline J gene is used to complete it. The V and J genes are TRBV6-1 and TRBJ1-1; possibly TRBD1 for D (5 bases). Germline V gives CDR1 MNHNS, CDR2 SASEGT. Trimming left V 1 base short and J 6 bases short, with 12 bases between. The CDR3 consists of 14 residues. The CDR3 spells CASSEGGGGAEAFF. CDR3 DNA (partial): TGTGCCAGCAGTGAAGGAGGCGGGGGTGCTGAA.

This clone was counted at least ten times. Sequencing ends 3 residues short of the CDR3 end; the germline J gene provides the rest. The chain carries TRBV19 and TRBJ2-5, with a tentative D call TRBD1 (7 bases). Germline CDR1 reads LNHDA; CDR2 reads SQIVND (reference sequence). Trimming removed 3 bases from V and 4 bases from J, with 12 bases in between. The CDR3 runs 14 residues. CDR3 protein: CASSIRGTAETQYF. The sequenced part of the CDR3 DNA is TGTGCCAGTAGTATTCGGGGGACAGCAGAGACC.

This clone is categorized as medium-sized. The CDR3 end is not reached by the read, which stops 3 residues before it; the germline J gene fills it in. The chain recombines TRBV7-3 with TRBJ2-3, with a weak D call TRBD2 (7 bases). The V end lost 5 bases, the J end lost 1 base, and 13 bases lay between the germline ends. This CDR3 has 15 amino acids. Germline V gene data show CDR1 as SGHTA and CDR2 as FQGTGA. Partial CDR3 DNA: TGTGCCAGCAGCCATATAGGGGGGGGCACAGATACG. Residues: CASSHIGGGTDT. The CDR3 in its entirety is CASSHIGGGTDTQYF.

This clone was picked up many times. The read gets to within 3 residues of the CDR3 end, and the germline J gene fills in the rest. The chain has TRBV5-1 and TRBJ2-3, with TRBD1 identical over 9 bases. V was pared by 0 bases and J by 5 bases, with 7 bases of the junction left unmatched. Germline loops: CDR1 SGHRS, CDR2 YFSETQ. The CDR3 is 16 amino acids. The CDR3: CASSLAGTGLGDTQYF. Incomplete CDR3 DNA: TGCGCCAGCAGCTTGGCCGGGACAGGGTTGGGAGATACG. Drawing the rest from reference TRBV5-1 and TRBJ2-3, the complete variable domain is KAGVTQTPRYLIKTRGQQVTLSCSPISGHRSVSWYQQTPGQGLQFLFEYFSETQRNKGNFPGRFSGRQFSNSRSEMNVSTLELGDSALYLCASSLAGTGLGDTQYFGPGTRLTVL.

This clone occurred many times. The covered CDR3 bases are TGTGCCAGCAGCGGCTCCTTCCAGGGCAACTATGGC. Encoded protein: CASSGSFQGNYG. The whole CDR3 sequence reads CASSGSFQGNYGYTF. This sequence joins TRBV9 and TRBJ1-2; a possible D gene is TRBD1 (5 bases). The read ends 3 residues shy of where the CDR3 ends; the end is completed using the germline J gene. This CDR3 has 15 residues. The germline CDR1 and CDR2 sequences are SGDLS and YYNGEE. Between the trimmed V and J ends, which lost 3 bases and 2 bases, there was a span of 14 bases.

This clone was recorded at least ten times. The observed sequence ends 3 residues before the CDR3 terminus, with the missing tail filled in from the germline J gene. The chain is built from TRBV18 and TRBJ2-2; a weak D match, TRBD1 (6 bases). Germline CDR1 and CDR2: KGHSH and LQKENI. V was cut by 2 bases and J by 6 bases, with 16 bases left in between. The CDR3 length is 16 residues. The part of the CDR3 DNA that was read is TGTGCCAGCTCACCAGTCGCACAGGGAGAAGCCGGGGAG. Its translation: CASSPVAQGEAGE. The whole CDR3 sequence reads CASSPVAQGEAGELFF.

This clone was seen at least ten times. The sequenced fragment ends 3 residues before the CDR3 boundary, so the rest is inferred from the germline J gene. The chain is built from TRBV7-9 and TRBJ2-1, with 8 positions matching TRBD1. CDR3 length: 13 amino acids. The germline CDR1 and CDR2 sequences are SEHNR and FQNEAQ (reference sequence). Trimming took 5 bases from V and 9 from J; bases not matched to a gene: 6. The CDR3 bases that were read are TGTGCCAGCAGCCCAACAGGGGGTAGTGAG. It codes for CASSPTGGSE. The full CDR3 reads CASSPTGGSEQFF. Full variable domain (remainder filled in from reference TRBV7-9 and TRBJ2-1): DTGVSQNPRHKITKRGQNVTFRCDPISEHNRLYWYRQTLGQGPEFLTYFQNEAQLEKSRLLSDRFSAERPKGSFSTLEIQRTEQGDSAMYLCASSPTGGSEQFFGPGTRLTVL.

Many counts were recorded for this clone. Read coverage stops 3 residues before the CDR3 terminus; the germline J gene supplies the remainder. The V and J genes are TRBV13 and TRBJ2-7; 7 bases fit TRBD2. The CDR3 is made up of 16 amino acids. From germline, CDR1 is PRHDT and CDR2 FYEKMQ (reference sequence). Germline trimming cut 0 bases from V and 2 bases from J; bases unmatched to any gene: 7. The CDR3 DNA, read in part, is TGTGCCAGCAGCTTAGGCCTGACTAGCAGCCCCTACGAG. Encoded protein: CASSLGLTSSPYE. The entire CDR3 protein is CASSLGLTSSPYEQYF.

This clone was observed many times. Coverage ceases 3 residues before the CDR3 finishes, and the germline J gene fills in the end. This CDR3 is also generated by other DNA sequences in the sample. The chain joins TRBV20-1 to TRBJ2-1; 11 nucleotides line up with TRBD2. Germline CDR1 is DFQATT and CDR2 is SNEGSKA (reference sequence). With 5 bases clipped from V and 1 base from J, the junction kept 1 base outside the gene matches. This CDR3 contains 14 residues. The sequenced CDR3 bases are TGCAGTGCTCGGACTAGCGGGTCCTACAATGAG. Translation: CSARTSGSYNE. The complete CDR3 reads CSARTSGSYNEQFF.

Many counts were recorded for this clone. The read is 3 residues too short to cover the CDR3 end, so that end is filled in from the germline J gene. J is TRBJ1-1 and V is TRBV2; possibly TRBD1 for D (6 bases). Trimming took 6 bases from V and 5 from J, leaving 16 bases between them. Looked up from germline, CDR1 is SNHLY and CDR2 is FYNNEI. This CDR3 is 14 amino acids long. Partial CDR3 DNA: TGTGCCAGCAGGGCGCAGAGGGGGGGGACTGAA. It is translated as CASRAQRGGTE. The CDR3 reads in full as CASRAQRGGTEAFF.

There are many counts of this clone. The read falls 3 residues short of the CDR3 end, and the missing part is taken from the germline J gene. The chain uses TRBV7-3 and TRBJ2-2, with D possibly TRBD1 on 7 matching bases. CDR1 is SGHTA and CDR2 is FQGTGA in the germline V gene. Trimming removed 2 bases at V and 4 bases at J, with 11 bases between. CDR3 length equals 15 residues. CDR3 in amino acids: CASSLRQGGTGELFF. Partial CDR3 DNA: TGTGCCAGCAGCTTACGACAGGGAGGCACCGGGGAG. Complete variable domain (other parts from reference TRBV7-3 and TRBJ2-2): GAGVSQTPSNKVTEKGKYVELRCDPISGHTALYWYRQSLGQGPEFLIYFQGTGAADDSGLPNDRFFAVRPEGSVSTLKIQRTERGDSAVYLCASSLRQGGTGELFFGEGSRLTVL.

This clone has at least ten counts. The read is 3 residues too short to cover the CDR3 end, so that end is filled in from the germline J gene. The V gene is TRBV20-1, the J gene TRBJ2-1, with a tentative D call TRBD2 (5 bases). Germline loops: CDR1 DFQATT, CDR2 SNEGSKA (reference sequence). Trimming shortened V by 1 base and J by 4 bases, and 14 bases separated the two germline ends. The CDR3 spans 15 residues. The CDR3 sequence: CSARGELVGYNEQFF. The sequenced CDR3 bases are TGCAGTGCTAGAGGGGAACTAGTTGGATACAATGAG.

This clone was found many times. The read comes to an end 3 residues before the CDR3 does, leaving the germline J gene to fill in the end. The chain couples TRBV5-1 to TRBJ2-7, with 8 bases that match TRBD1. Germline V gene sequence: CDR1 SGHRS, CDR2 YFSETQ. This CDR3 has 16 amino acids. V gave up 5 bases and J gave up 5 bases; unmatched junction bases: 15. Partial CDR3 DNA: TGCGCCAGCAGTAATATTCCTGGGACAGGTTTCAACGAG. Amino acids: CASSNIPGTGFNE. The entire CDR3 protein is CASSNIPGTGFNEQYF.

This clone was counted at least ten times. The CDR3 goes on 3 residues after the read ends, and that part is filled in from the germline J gene. The chain joins TRBV5-4 to TRBJ2-6; the D is unclear. The CDR3 runs to 16 residues. Trimming left V 1 base short and J 1 base short, with 9 bases between. Germline V gives CDR1 SGHNT, CDR2 YYREEE (reference sequence). CDR3 protein: CASSLYSASGANVLTF. Incomplete CDR3 DNA: TGTGCCAGCAGCTTGTACAGTGCTTCTGGGGCCAACGTC.

This clone was found many times. The CDR3 goes on 3 residues after the read ends, and that part is filled in from the germline J gene. This chain uses TRBV5-1 with TRBJ2-7; 13 nucleotides line up with TRBD2. This CDR3 has 19 amino acids. CDR1 and CDR2 from the germline V gene are SGHRS and YFSETQ. The trim removed 3 bases at V and 0 bases at J, leaving 12 bases unmatched. The CDR3 is CASSSPSGTSGTSSYEQYF. CDR3 DNA (partial): TGCGCCAGCAGCTCACCCTCAGGGACTAGCGGGACCTCCTCCTACGAG.

This clone was recorded a few times. The read terminates 3 residues before the CDR3 end, so the remaining end is supplied by the germline J gene. V usage is TRBV11-2 and J usage is TRBJ1-6; TRBD1 might be the D (5 bases). The CDR3 contains 13 residues. Germline V lookup: CDR1 SGHAT, CDR2 FQNNGV. Incomplete CDR3 DNA: TGTGCCAGCAGCCGGGACTGGGGGATCACC. It translates to CASSRDWGIT. The whole CDR3 protein is CASSRDWGITLHF.

Many counts were recorded for this clone. The sequenced fragment ends 3 residues before the CDR3 boundary, so the rest is inferred from the germline J gene. The rearrangement uses TRBV20-1 and TRBJ2-1; 8 nucleotides line up with TRBD2. Germline-derived CDR1 and CDR2 are DFQATT and SNEGSKA (reference sequence). The CDR3 loop spans 14 amino acids. Trimming took 4 bases from V and 2 from J; bases not matched to a gene: 4. This CDR3 is CSATPSGPYNEQFF. The sequenced CDR3 bases are TGCAGTGCTACTCCTAGCGGGCCCTACAATGAG.

In its sample, this clone was seen many times. The read terminates 3 residues ahead of where the CDR3 ends, so the germline J gene completes it. The chain links TRBV29-1 to TRBJ1-1, with D unclear. V was pared by 7 bases and J by 1 base, with 13 bases between. The length of the CDR3 is 13 residues. Germline CDR1 is SQVTM and CDR2 is ANQGSEA. Here the CDR3 reads CSAGRGSNTEAFF. CDR3 bases read: TGCAGCGCCGGGCGGGGTTCGAACACTGAA.

Many counts were recorded for this clone. CDR3 loop: CAFRSGNTDTQYF. Partial CDR3 DNA: TGTGCCTTCCGAAGCGGGAACACAGATACG. The V and J genes are TRBV30 and TRBJ2-3; 7 positions match TRBD2. The sequence runs out 3 residues before the end of the CDR3; the remainder is reconstructed from the germline J gene. The V gene's germline CDR1 is GTSNPN and CDR2 SVGIG (reference sequence). Trimming at V came to 7 bases and at J to 2 bases, leaving 6 bases not matched to a gene. CDR3 size: 13 residues.

For this clone: The CDR3 end falls 3 residues outside the read, so it is completed with the germline J gene. This chain links TRBV7-6 with TRBJ2-1; 7 bases match TRBD1. Germline CDR1 and CDR2: SGHVS and FNYEAQ. The CDR3 totals 16 residues. V dropped 5 bases and J dropped 7; count of bases not matched to a gene: 14. Incomplete CDR3 DNA: TGTGCCAGCAGCCCAGGACAGGAGGCGATTTTTAATGAG. It is translated as CASSPGQEAIFNE. The complete CDR3 protein is CASSPGQEAIFNEQFF.

This clone was counted many times. The read ends 3 residues shy of where the CDR3 ends; the end is completed using the germline J gene. The chain joins TRBV20-1 to TRBJ1-1, with 8 bases aligning to TRBD1. V gave up 0 bases and J gave up 3 bases; unmatched junction bases: 0. Per germline, CDR1 DFQATT and CDR2 SNEGSKA (reference sequence). The CDR3 consists of 13 residues. This CDR3 is CSARETGDTEAFF. CDR3 DNA (partial): TGCAGTGCTAGAGAGACAGGGGACACTGAA.

This clone was seen many times. The read falls 3 residues short of the CDR3 end, and the missing part is taken from the germline J gene. The chain uses TRBV4-1 and TRBJ1-1, with D possibly TRBD1 on 6 matching bases. Germline loops: CDR1 MGHRA, CDR2 YSYEKL. Deletions cut 0 bases from V and 4 bases from J, with 9 bases between. The CDR3 contains 14 residues. This chain's CDR3 is CASSQEGRGTEAFF. The sequenced CDR3 bases are TGCGCCAGCAGCCAAGAAGGCAGGGGCACTGAA.

This clone was observed at least ten times. A read error may account for a junction end that differs from germline. The read halts 3 residues ahead of the CDR3 end, with the missing end drawn from the germline J gene. V gene TRBV20-1 combines with J gene TRBJ2-7, with D maybe TRBD2 (5 bases). Germline V CDR1 and CDR2: DFQATT, SNEGSKA (reference sequence). The CDR3 extends over 12 amino acids. The CDR3: CSAREDSDEQYF. The sequenced CDR3 bases are TGCAGTGCTAGAGAGGACTCCGACGAG.